These T cell receptor beta chains were read from a single sample in a study of vaccination and CD4 T cells after COVID-19. Their antigens are not known. TCRdb ran MiXCR on the PCR reads and lists one entry per CDR3 protein. The sample lists over 5,500 distinct CDR3 sequences, approximately 55% occurring once. Material for sequencing was CD4+ T cells from blood, cultured in vitro. These receptors were collected from a human donor who had recovered from COVID-19. The CDR3 runs from the conserved cysteine through the conserved F or W. The order of the fields is CDR3 protein, CDR3 DNA, V gene, J gene, D gene, clone size. A D gene is named only where the DNA matches it firmly. Size is stated for part of the rows, as once, few or many counts, or as a class when the clone is expanded.

CDR3: CASSSRGVTEAFF
DNA: TGTGCCAGCAGCTCCCGGGGAGTCACTGAAGCTTTCTTT
V: TRBV7-8
J: TRBJ1-1
D: -
size: -

CDR3: CASSYAGTGPLEQYF
DNA: TGTGCCAGTAGCTACGCTGGGACAGGGCCCCTCGAGCAGTACTTC
V: TRBV19
J: TRBJ2-7
D: TRBD1
size: -

CDR3: CASRGGWGNQPQHF
DNA: TGTGCCAGCAGAGGGGGCTGGGGCAATCAGCCCCAGCATTTT
V: TRBV6-1
J: TRBJ1-5
D: TRBD1
size: few

CDR3: CSAPKTGGRTDTQYF
DNA: TGCAGTGCTCCTAAGACTGGTGGACGCACAGATACGCAGTATTTT
V: TRBV20-1
J: TRBJ2-3
D: -
size: -

CDR3: CASSWAVTGELFF
DNA: TGTGCCAGCAGTTGGGCAGTCACCGGGGAGCTGTTTTTT
V: TRBV6-5
J: TRBJ2-2
D: -
size: few

CDR3: CASSSTGQGEGAQHF
DNA: TGTGCCAGCAGTTCGACTGGACAGGGTGAGGGAGCCCAGCATTTT
V: TRBV28
J: TRBJ1-5
D: TRBD1
size: -

CDR3: CASTPRSDTQYF
DNA: TGTGCCAGCACCCCACGCTCAGATACGCAGTATTTT
V: TRBV7-9
J: TRBJ2-3
D: -
size: -

CDR3: CASAPRQGLGEKLFF
DNA: TGTGCCAGTGCCCCCCGACAGGGGTTGGGGGAAAAACTGTTTTTT
V: TRBV19
J: TRBJ1-4
D: TRBD1
size: few

CDR3: CASSYRSPGQGSFSGANVLTF
DNA: TGTGCCAGCAGTTACCGTTCTCCGGGACAGGGGTCCTTCTCTGGGGCCAACGTCCTGACTTTC
V: TRBV6-5
J: TRBJ2-6
D: TRBD1
size: -

CDR3: CASSEFDSNQPRHF
DNA: TGTGCCAGCAGTGAATTCGATAGCAATCAGCCCCGGCATTTT
V: TRBV6-1
J: TRBJ1-5
D: -
size: -

CDR3: CASSYRGSRPFSTDTQYF
DNA: TGTGCCAGCAGTTACCGCGGCTCTAGACCCTTTAGCACAGATACGCAGTATTTT
V: TRBV27
J: TRBJ2-3
D: -
size: -

CDR3: CSARALQGSGYTF
DNA: TGCAGTGCTAGAGCCCTACAGGGCTCTGGCTACACCTTC
V: TRBV20-1
J: TRBJ1-2
D: -
size: -

CDR3: CASSGEAGRQPQHF
DNA: TGTGCCAGCAGTGGGGAAGCGGGGCGCCAGCCCCAGCATTTT
V: TRBV2
J: TRBJ1-5
D: -
size: few

CDR3: CASSLGHGYTF
DNA: TGTGCCAGCAGCTTAGGGCATGGCTACACCTTC
V: TRBV7-2
J: TRBJ1-2
D: -
size: -

CDR3: CATREAKYNEQFF
DNA: TGTGCTACAAGGGAAGCGAAATACAATGAGCAGTTCTTC
V: TRBV7-9
J: TRBJ2-1
D: -
size: -

CDR3: CASSQWAGTEAFF
DNA: TGTGCCAGCAGCCAGTGGGCGGGCACTGAAGCTTTCTTT
V: TRBV7-8
J: TRBJ1-1
D: -
size: -

CDR3: CSAFDGGSGTEAFF
DNA: TGCAGCGCTTTCGACGGCGGGTCGGGCACTGAAGCTTTCTTT
V: TRBV29-1
J: TRBJ1-1
D: -
size: -

CDR3: CASSLHLRTGVTYEQYF
DNA: TGTGCCAGCAGCTTGCATCTCCGGACAGGGGTTACCTACGAGCAGTACTTC
V: TRBV7-2
J: TRBJ2-7
D: TRBD1
size: -

CDR3: CASSRRSNQPQHF
DNA: TGTGCCAGCAGCCGGAGAAGCAATCAGCCCCAGCATTTT
V: TRBV6-2/TRBV6-3
J: TRBJ1-5
D: -
size: few

CDR3: CATSSPARDDNEQFF
DNA: TGTGCCACCAGTTCCCCCGCCCGAGACGACAATGAGCAGTTCTTC
V: TRBV24-1
J: TRBJ2-1
D: -
size: large

CDR3: CASIPDRDSYTF
DNA: TGTGCCAGCATACCGGACAGGGATAGCTACACCTTC
V: TRBV2
J: TRBJ1-2
D: TRBD1
size: large

CDR3: CASSSALGGSFYGYTF
DNA: TGTGCCAGCAGCTCCGCCCTCGGGGGCAGCTTCTATGGCTACACCTTC
V: TRBV5-5
J: TRBJ1-2
D: -
size: -

CDR3: CASSHLGVHETQYF
DNA: TGTGCCAGCAGCCATCTAGGGGTTCACGAGACCCAGTACTTC
V: TRBV4-2
J: TRBJ2-5
D: -
size: few

CDR3: CASSYARGGNSPLHF
DNA: TGTGCCAGCAGTTACGCCAGGGGCGGTAATTCACCCCTCCACTTT
V: TRBV6-2/TRBV6-3
J: TRBJ1-6
D: -
size: -

CDR3: CASSGRAGQTGEQYF
DNA: TGTGCCAGCAGTGGTAGGGCAGGACAGACCGGCGAGCAGTACTTC
V: TRBV6-1
J: TRBJ2-7
D: -
size: -

CDR3: CSAKGEAGSGLEQYF
DNA: TGCAGTGCTAAGGGGGAGGCGGGCAGTGGCTTGGAGCAGTACTTC
V: TRBV20-1
J: TRBJ2-7
D: -
size: -

CDR3: CSAAGQQETQYF
DNA: TGCAGTGCAGCCGGACAGCAAGAGACCCAGTACTTC
V: TRBV20-1
J: TRBJ2-5
D: -
size: -

CDR3: CASSLSPFTGDAGELFF
DNA: TGTGCCAGCAGCTTAAGCCCTTTTACGGGAGACGCCGGGGAGCTGTTTTTT
V: TRBV7-3
J: TRBJ2-2
D: -
size: once

CDR3: CASSLGGTQETQYF
DNA: TGTGCCAGCAGCTTAGGGGGGACACAAGAGACCCAGTACTTC
V: TRBV11-3
J: TRBJ2-5
D: -
size: few

CDR3: CASSVTGTLGYGYTF
DNA: TGTGCCAGCAGTGTAACAGGGACACTCGGCTATGGCTACACCTTC
V: TRBV2
J: TRBJ1-2
D: -
size: few

CDR3: CASSLGRGGADTQYF
DNA: TGTGCCAGCAGCTTGGGGCGGGGGGGTGCAGATACGCAGTATTTT
V: TRBV7-2
J: TRBJ2-3
D: TRBD2
size: few

CDR3: CASSRPGRKGMNTEAFF
DNA: TGTGCCAGTAGCCGACCCGGGAGGAAGGGAATGAACACTGAAGCTTTCTTT
V: TRBV19
J: TRBJ1-1
D: -
size: -

CDR3: CASSLRTGGEAFF
DNA: TGTGCCAGCAGTCTGCGGACAGGGGGTGAAGCTTTCTTT
V: TRBV27
J: TRBJ1-1
D: TRBD1
size: once

CDR3: CAWSVKGSYGYTF
DNA: TGTGCCTGGAGTGTGAAGGGAAGCTATGGCTACACCTTC
V: TRBV30
J: TRBJ1-2
D: -
size: -

CDR3: CASSWTGSNEQFF
DNA: TGTGCCAGCAGTTGGACAGGGAGCAATGAGCAGTTCTTC
V: TRBV27
J: TRBJ2-1
D: TRBD1
size: -

CDR3: CASSLVSQGQTQYF
DNA: TGTGCCAGCAGCTTAGTTAGCCAGGGTCAGACCCAGTACTTC
V: TRBV7-2
J: TRBJ2-5
D: -
size: -

CDR3: CAWILAGGPSDTQYF
DNA: TGTGCCTGGATTCTAGCGGGGGGGCCGTCAGATACGCAGTATTTT
V: TRBV30
J: TRBJ2-3
D: TRBD2
size: -

CDR3: CATSDRGDRQGRGTGELFF
DNA: TGTGCCACCAGTGACCGGGGGGATAGACAGGGGAGAGGCACCGGGGAGCTGTTTTTT
V: TRBV24-1
J: TRBJ2-2
D: -
size: few

CDR3: CSARDVGGPSNQPQHF
DNA: TGCAGTGCTAGAGATGTAGGAGGTCCCAGCAATCAGCCCCAGCATTTT
V: TRBV20-1
J: TRBJ1-5
D: -
size: -

CDR3: CASSYGGAESPLHF
DNA: TGTGCCAGCAGTTACGGGGGCGCGGAATCACCCCTCCACTTT
V: TRBV6-5
J: TRBJ1-6
D: -
size: -

CDR3: CSAGRALTQETQYF
DNA: TGCAGTGCTGGCCGGGCCCTGACCCAAGAGACCCAGTACTTC
V: TRBV20-1
J: TRBJ2-5
D: -
size: -

CDR3: CASSINRVGEQYF
DNA: TGTGCCAGCAGTATAAACAGGGTCGGCGAGCAGTACTTC
V: TRBV27
J: TRBJ2-7
D: -
size: -

CDR3: CASSLPGAEAFF
DNA: TGTGCCAGCAGTTTGCCGGGGGCTGAAGCTTTCTTT
V: TRBV28
J: TRBJ1-1
D: -
size: -

CDR3: CASSLRGGAGTGELFF
DNA: TGTGCCAGCAGCCTCCGGGGGGGCGCGGGCACCGGGGAGCTGTTTTTT
V: TRBV6-2/TRBV6-3
J: TRBJ2-2
D: TRBD2
size: few

CDR3: CASGLARGEAFF
DNA: TGTGCTAGTGGTTTGGCCAGGGGTGAAGCTTTCTTT
V: TRBV12-5
J: TRBJ1-1
D: -
size: -

CDR3: CASSGGPLYGYTF
DNA: TGCGCCAGCAGCGGCGGGCCGCTCTATGGCTACACCTTC
V: TRBV5-1
J: TRBJ1-2
D: -
size: -

CDR3: CSVPGADEQYF
DNA: TGCAGTGTTCCAGGAGCGGACGAGCAGTACTTC
V: TRBV20-1
J: TRBJ2-7
D: -
size: -

CDR3: CASMRDSYEQYF
DNA: TGTGCCAGCATGAGGGACAGCTATGAGCAGTACTTC
V: TRBV2
J: TRBJ2-7
D: TRBD1
size: once

CDR3: CAISEGTDNYGYTF
DNA: TGTGCCATCAGTGAGGGGACAGATAACTATGGCTACACCTTC
V: TRBV10-3
J: TRBJ1-2
D: TRBD1
size: -

CDR3: CSARGGQGSNQPQHF
DNA: TGCAGTGCTAGAGGGGGACAGGGGAGCAATCAGCCCCAGCATTTT
V: TRBV20-1
J: TRBJ1-5
D: TRBD1
size: -

CDR3: CATRWGGWEQYF
DNA: TGTGCTACCCGGTGGGGTGGCTGGGAGCAGTACTTC
V: TRBV24-1
J: TRBJ2-7
D: -
size: -

CDR3: CASRRPGQGIGNTIYF
DNA: TGTGCCAGCAGAAGACCTGGACAGGGGATTGGAAACACCATATATTTT
V: TRBV2
J: TRBJ1-3
D: TRBD1
size: few

CDR3: CASSFGGQGNF
DNA: TGTGCCAGCAGTTTCGGGGGACAGGGAAATTTT
V: TRBV28
J: TRBJ2-3
D: TRBD1
size: -

CDR3: CASSYEGQPNSPLHF
DNA: TGTGCCAGCAGTTACGAGGGACAGCCTAATTCACCCCTCCACTTT
V: TRBV6-5
J: TRBJ1-6
D: TRBD1
size: -

CDR3: CSALRRTSGSYNEQFF
DNA: TGCAGTGCTCTTCGACGAACTAGCGGTTCCTACAATGAGCAGTTCTTC
V: TRBV20-1
J: TRBJ2-1
D: TRBD2
size: -

CDR3: CSASGGSRRDTQYF
DNA: TGCAGTGCTAGCGGGGGTAGCAGGAGGGATACGCAGTATTTT
V: TRBV20-1
J: TRBJ2-3
D: -
size: -

CDR3: CATQPTRGLAGVNEQFF
DNA: TGTGCCACCCAACCGACAAGGGGACTAGCGGGAGTAAATGAGCAGTTCTTC
V: TRBV24-1
J: TRBJ2-1
D: TRBD2
size: -